A selection of T cell receptor beta chains follows, all from one sample in a study of blood T cell repertoires in COVID-19. Generated by immunoSEQ multiplex PCR, the TCRdb table keeps only in-frame clones and is missing some. The data hold roughly 49,000 clones, with roughly 89% observed a single time. The specimen was peripheral blood. These receptors came from a human donor in a cohort sampled during active COVID-19. The CDR3 runs from the conserved cysteine through the conserved F or W. The D gene is left open where the match is weak. Clone size appears in some rows only: once, few, many, or a class for an expanded clone.

TRBD2	TRBV14	.	TRBJ2-5	TGTGCCAGCAGCCAAGAAAAACCCGGACTAGCGGGACCACAAGAGACCCAGTACTTC	CASSQEKPGLAGPQETQYF
.	TRBV29-1	.	TRBJ1-4	TGCAGCGTTGAAGGCAGGGGTGGGGAAAAACTGTTTTTT	CSVEGRGGEKLFF
TRBD2	TRBV9	.	TRBJ2-3	TGTGCCAGCAGCCCTCGGGGAGGCGGGGGGGCCAAAGATACGCAGTATTTT	CASSPRGGGGAKDTQYF
.	TRBV3-1/TRBV3-2	.	TRBJ1-6	TGTGCCAGCAGCCAAGTAAGGGGGTTATGGACACCCCTCCACTTT	CASSQVRGLWTPLHF
.	TRBV28	.	TRBJ1-1	TGTGCCAGCAGCCCTACAGGAAACACTGAAGCTTTCTTT	CASSPTGNTEAFF
.	TRBV18	.	TRBJ2-3	TGTGCCAGCTCACCAGGGCTACCACCAGATACGCAGTATTTT	CASSPGLPPDTQYF
.	TRBV14	.	TRBJ1-1	TGTGCCAGCAGCCGCCTCGACAGGAGCGACACTGAAGCTTTCTTT	CASSRLDRSDTEAFF
.	TRBV3-1/TRBV3-2	once	TRBJ2-1	TGTGCCAGCAGCCTGGGCGGAGGGTCATACAATGAGCAGTTCTTC	CASSLGGGSYNEQFF
.	TRBV12-3/TRBV12-4	.	TRBJ1-2	TGTGCCAGCACCCTGGGGGGGGCAGATGGCTACACCTTC	CASTLGGADGYTF
.	TRBV3-1/TRBV3-2	.	TRBJ1-1	TGTGCCAGCAGCCGAATCGACACGAACACTGAAGCTTTCTTT	CASSRIDTNTEAFF
TRBD2	TRBV6-2/TRBV6-3	few	TRBJ2-5	TGTGCCAGCAGCCCCCGCAGCGGGAGGGCCCAAGAGACCCAGTACTTC	CASSPRSGRAQETQYF
.	TRBV6-4	.	TRBJ1-6	TGTGCCAGCAGTGACTCGCGGCTCGGGCACTTT	CASSDSRLGHF
TRBD2	TRBV6-5	.	TRBJ2-1	TGTGCCAGCAGTTACGCGGGAGGTACTAACAATGAGCAGTTCTTC	CASSYAGGTNNEQFF
.	TRBV28	.	TRBJ1-1	TGTGCCAGCAGTTTCAGCCCGGGAAACACTGAAGCTTTCTTT	CASSFSPGNTEAFF
TRBD1	TRBV7-2	.	TRBJ1-2	TGTGCCAGCAGCCCATCCGGGACAGGGGGAGGGTATGGCTACACCTTC	CASSPSGTGGGYGYTF
TRBD2	TRBV11-2	.	TRBJ2-1	TGTGCCAGCAGCGCTAGCGGGGGGGCCCGCAGGTTCTTC	CASSASGGARRFF
.	TRBV19	once	TRBJ2-1	TGTGCCAGTAGTATAAGGAGGGGCAATGAGCAGTTCTTC	CASSIRRGNEQFF
.	TRBV7-9	.	TRBJ2-3	TGTGCCAGCAGCGGTAGTTGGGAGGATACGCAGTATTTT	CASSGSWEDTQYF
.	TRBV7-9	.	TRBJ1-5	TGTGCCAGCAGCTTCGAGGGGGGCAATCAGCCCCAGCATTTT	CASSFEGGNQPQHF
TRBD1	TRBV6-1	.	TRBJ1-2	TGTGCCAGCAGTGAGAGGGGAACAGGGGGTCTCTATGGCTACACCTTC	CASSERGTGGLYGYTF
TRBD2	TRBV7-9	.	TRBJ2-7	TGTGCCAGCAGCTCCTCCTGGACTAGCGGGGAGGTCGACGAGCAGTACTTC	CASSSSWTSGEVDEQYF
.	TRBV6-1	.	TRBJ2-7	TGTGCCAGCAGTGAAGCTGGCGCGGGGGCAGGTGAGCAGTACTTC	CASSEAGAGAGEQYF
.	TRBV15	.	TRBJ1-4	TGTGCCACCAGCAGAGATAACGGGGCTAATGAAAAACTGTTTTTT	CATSRDNGANEKLFF
TRBD1	TRBV6-6	.	TRBJ2-1	TGTGCCAGCAGCCCCGGGACAGAGTCCTACAATGAGCAGTTCTTC	CASSPGTESYNEQFF
.	TRBV7-6	.	TRBJ2-1	TGTGCCAGCAGCTTCGGAGCCTCCTACAATGAGCAGTTCTTC	CASSFGASYNEQFF
.	TRBV29-1	.	TRBJ1-1	TGCAGCGTTGAGGGGCGGGGGTCGGGTAAGGGTGAAGCTTTCTTT	CSVEGRGSGKGEAFF
.	TRBV10-2	few	TRBJ2-7	TGCGCCAGCGGGGTAAGGCAGGCGACAGACTACGAGCAGTACTTC	CASGVRQATDYEQYF
TRBD2	TRBV5-5	.	TRBJ2-3	TGTGCCAGCAGCTTGGGACTAGCGATCACAGATACGCAGTATTTT	CASSLGLAITDTQYF
TRBD1	TRBV28	.	TRBJ1-5	TGTGCCAGCAGCCTCGGGACAGGGGAAGATCAGCCCCAGCATTTT	CASSLGTGEDQPQHF
.	TRBV3-1/TRBV3-2	.	TRBJ2-3	TGTGCCAGCAGCCTTCACGAAGGGGGGGGAGATACGCAGTATTTT	CASSLHEGGGDTQYF
.	TRBV30	.	TRBJ1-2	TGTGCCTGGAGTGAAGTTGGAGCCTATGGCTACACCTTC	CAWSEVGAYGYTF
.	TRBV30	.	TRBJ1-1	TGTGCCTGGCAGCGTCAGGGGTACACTGAAGCTTTCTTT	CAWQRQGYTEAFF
TRBD1	TRBV24-1	.	TRBJ2-2	TGTGCCACCAGTGATTGGGGACAGGGGGCAGACACCGGGGAGCTGTTTTTT	CATSDWGQGADTGELFF
.	TRBV4-1	once	TRBJ2-5	TGCGCCAGCAGCCAAGATCGGCTAGCCCTCGGGACCCAGTACTTC	CASSQDRLALGTQYF
TRBD1	TRBV19	.	TRBJ2-2	TGTGCCAGTAGTATAGGGCCGACAGGGGCCGGGGCCGGGGAGCTGTTTTTT	CASSIGPTGAGAGELFF
.	TRBV5-1	.	TRBJ2-5	TGCGCCAGCAGCCTGCTTCGGGGGATTTCGCAAGAGACCCAGTACTTC	CASSLLRGISQETQYF
TRBD2	TRBV5-1	.	TRBJ2-5	TGCGCCAGCAGCTTGCCGGGGACTAGCGGGAGTTTGGAGACCCAGTACTTC	CASSLPGTSGSLETQYF
TRBD1	TRBV28	.	TRBJ1-1	TGTGCCAGCAGCTCCCCGGGACAGTTGAACACTGAAGCTTTCTTT	CASSSPGQLNTEAFF
TRBD2	TRBV3-1/TRBV3-2	.	TRBJ2-7	TGTGCCAGCAGCCTACAAGCTTCTAGGGCGGGAGGGCGCGAGCAGTACTTC	CASSLQASRAGGREQYF
TRBD1	TRBV5-6	.	TRBJ1-6	TGTGCCAGCAGCTTGGGAGGGGGCTTTAATTCACCCCTCCACTTT	CASSLGGGFNSPLHF
.	TRBV5-1	.	TRBJ1-1	TGCGCCAGCAGCTTTGAGGTAACGAACACTGAAGCTTTCTTT	CASSFEVTNTEAFF
.	TRBV27	.	TRBJ2-1	TGTGCCAGCAGTCCCCGCACCCTCCGGGGTGAGCAGTTCTTC	CASSPRTLRGEQFF
TRBD2	TRBV24-1	.	TRBJ2-3	TGTGCCACCAGTGATTTGCCTCGGAGTAGCGGGAGTGCAGATACGCAGTATTTT	CATSDLPRSSGSADTQYF
TRBD2	TRBV18	once	TRBJ2-1	TGTGCCAGCTCCCCGGCGGGAGGTACCTACAATGAGCAGTTCTTC	CASSPAGGTYNEQFF
TRBD1	TRBV5-1	.	TRBJ1-4	TGCGCCAGTACTACGGGGACAGTTAATGAAAAACTGTTTTTT	CASTTGTVNEKLFF
.	TRBV6-5	once	TRBJ2-7	TGTGCCAGTGGGCGCGAGGAGCAGTACTTC	CASGREEQYF
TRBD2	TRBV5-1	.	TRBJ2-2	TGCGCCAGCAGCGTCGCCAGCGGGGGCACCGGGGAGCTGTTTTTT	CASSVASGGTGELFF
TRBD2	TRBV29-1	.	TRBJ2-1	TGCAGCGTTGGAGGGACTAACTCCTACAATGAGCAGTTCTTC	CSVGGTNSYNEQFF
TRBD2	TRBV12-5	.	TRBJ2-1	TGTGCTAGTGGTTTGGGGGCGGGAGGGTACAATGAGCAGTTCTTC	CASGLGAGGYNEQFF
TRBD1	TRBV28	.	TRBJ2-3	TGTGCCAGCAGTTTACAGGGGGCCCCAGATACGCAGTATTTT	CASSLQGAPDTQYF
.	TRBV20-1	.	TRBJ2-6	TGCAGTGCTAGTATGCGGACTGGGGCCAACGTCCTGACTTTC	CSASMRTGANVLTF
TRBD2	TRBV5-1	.	TRBJ2-5	TGCGCCAGCAGCCCTGGACTAGGGGAGACCCAGTACTTC	CASSPGLGETQYF
.	TRBV7-2	.	TRBJ2-1	TGTGCCAGCAGCTTATTTGAGAGCTCCTACAATGAGCAGTTCTTC	CASSLFESSYNEQFF
.	TRBV7-8	.	TRBJ2-7	TGTGCCAGCAGCCAGAGAGGCGGGCAGGGGGGCGAGCAGTACTTC	CASSQRGGQGGEQYF
.	TRBV29-1	.	TRBJ2-5	TGCAGCGTTGGGTCTTCAGGGCAGGCGGAGACCCAGTACTTC	CSVGSSGQAETQYF